Presented here are 8 T cell receptor beta chains from one specimen sequenced in a study of cytomegalovirus exposure and HLA in healthy donors. PCR employed 60 Vbeta and 13 Jbeta primers. Produced via immunoSEQ multiplex PCR; TCRdb's table is partial and in-frame only. The sample lists about 130,000 clones, over 9.5% seen once, with approximately 4.4% in the top ten. The sequenced sample was PBMCs. These receptors came from a woman younger than 30 in good health and CMV-seropositive.

V and J are TRBV7-9 and TRBJ2-7; no clear D. Gene TRBJ2-4 matches the end of the DNA better, so the J call may be wrong. From germline, CDR1 is SEHNR and CDR2 FQNEAQ (reference sequence). The CDR3 totals 13 residues. The CDR3, as DNA: TGTGCCAGCAGCTTAGGTACAGTACCCATTCAGTACTTC. This gives the protein CASSLGTVPIQYF.

The V and J genes are TRBV28 and TRBJ2-7; no firm D call. V lost 7 bases and J lost 3, with 19 bases in between. Germline V gives CDR1 MDHEN, CDR2 SYDVKM. The length of the CDR3 is 15 residues. The CDR3 DNA reads TGTGCCAGCACGCCTGGGTCTACGGGTTTCTACGAGCAGTACTTC. Protein: CASTPGSTGFYEQYF.

This clone was detected only a few times. This chain links TRBV12-5 with TRBJ2-2, with 8 bases fitting TRBD1. Germline V CDR1 and CDR2: LGHNT, FRNRAP. The CDR3 totals 17 residues. V dropped 1 base and J dropped 5; count of bases not matched to a gene: 9. The CDR3 region has the DNA TGTGCTAGTGGTTTGGGCCAGACAGGGGTTAGGACCGGGGAGCTGTTTTTT. It translates to CASGLGQTGVRTGELFF.

This clone was seen a handful of times. This rearrangement joins TRBV30 to TRBJ1-4; D unclear. This CDR3 contains 13 residues. Trimming cost V 5 bases and J 8 bases, with 15 bases left between them. CDR1 and CDR2 (germline): GTSNPN, SVGIG (reference sequence). The CDR3 region has the DNA TGTGCCTGGCAGACTCCGCTAGGCGAAAAACTGTTTTTT. This translates into CAWQTPLGEKLFF.

This clone was counted between two and nine times. J is TRBJ2-5 and V is TRBV30; TRBD2 is a possible D gene (6 bases). The germline V and J ends were trimmed by 2 bases and 5 bases, with 15 bases remaining between them. Germline V lookup: CDR1 GTSNPN, CDR2 SVGIG (reference sequence). The CDR3 loop spans 14 amino acids. This CDR3 is CAWSPRGGRETQYF. Written as DNA, the CDR3 is TGTGCCTGGAGTCCTAGAGGAGGGCGGGAGACCCAGTACTTC.

The table lists this clone with a few counts. V usage is TRBV28 and J usage is TRBJ2-2, with D perhaps matching TRBD1 (6 bases). The CDR3 loop spans 15 amino acids. The germline V and J ends were trimmed by 6 bases and 5 bases, with 16 bases remaining between them. In germline, CDR1 is MDHEN, CDR2 SYDVKM. CDR3 nucleotides: TGTGCCAGCAGCCTCCCGGGACAAGGGACCGGGGAGCTGTTTTTT. It codes for CASSLPGQGTGELFF.

Notes on this clone: Other nucleotide sequences from this sample produce the same CDR3. The chain couples TRBV5-1 to TRBJ1-2; 8 bases are shared with TRBD1. The CDR3 is 14 amino acids. The J segment lost 4 bases and the V segment lost 7 bases, leaving 9 bases of the junction unmatched. Germline values: CDR1 SGHRS, CDR2 YFSETQ. CDR3 region: CASGTGGRGYGYTF. CDR3 nucleotides: TGCGCCAGCGGAACAGGGGGAAGGGGCTATGGCTACACCTTC.

This clone was seen more than once but under ten times. The rearrangement uses TRBV25-1 and TRBJ1-1; possible D gene TRBD1, 5 bases. CDR3 length: 13 residues. The germline V gene encodes CDR1 MGHDK and CDR2 SYGVNS. V was pared by 4 bases and J by 1 base, with 7 bases between. The CDR3 protein is CASSATENTEAFF. The CDR3 nucleotides are TGTGCCAGCAGTGCGACAGAGAACACTGAAGCTTTCTTT.